This T cell receptor (beta chain) was sequenced for a study of blood T cell repertoires in COVID-19. Study at large: The cDNA or gDNA used as material had been derived from T cells, B-cell-depleted T cells, or PBMCs.

Study processing details: Reference gene primers were amplified, and this amplification served to estimate nucleated cell counts. Sequencing was performed with immunoSEQ multiplex PCR; in TCRdb, only in-frame clones are kept and a portion is missing. V, J and clone size are those of that table, while D and trimming were read from the DNA. The repertoire has about 200,000 clones, roughly 89% of them found once; the top ten carry around 6.5%. Germline CDR1 reads SGHNT; CDR2 reads YYREEE (reference sequence). This CDR3 is 14 amino acids long. With V trimmed by 4 bases and J by 2 bases, 5 bases remained unmatched.

The sequence derives from a man aged 55 to 70 who had recovered from COVID-19. The sequenced sample consisted of peripheral blood. The chain uses TRBV5-4 and TRBJ2-5; 7 bases agree with TRBD1. In DNA form, the CDR3 reads TGTGCCAGCAGCGGCCCGGGACAGCAAGAGACCCAGTACTTC. Its protein is CASSGPGQQETQYF. The variable domain in full, with the rest retrieved from reference TRBV5-4 and TRBJ2-5, is ETGVTQSPTHLIKTRGQQVTLRCSSQSGHNTVSWYQQALGQGPQFIFQYYREEENGRGNFPPRFSGLQFPNYSSELNVNALELDDSALYLCASSGPGQQETQYFGPGTRLLVL.